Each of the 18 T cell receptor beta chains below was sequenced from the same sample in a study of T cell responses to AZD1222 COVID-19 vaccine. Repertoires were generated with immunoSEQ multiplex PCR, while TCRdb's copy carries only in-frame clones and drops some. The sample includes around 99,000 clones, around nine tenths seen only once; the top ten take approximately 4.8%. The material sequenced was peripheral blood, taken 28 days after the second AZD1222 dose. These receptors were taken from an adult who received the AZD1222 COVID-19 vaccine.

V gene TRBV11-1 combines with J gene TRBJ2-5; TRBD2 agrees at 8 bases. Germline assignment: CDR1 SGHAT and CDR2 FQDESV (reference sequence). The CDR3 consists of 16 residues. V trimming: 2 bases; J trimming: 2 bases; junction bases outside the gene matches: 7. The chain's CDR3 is CASSLRRGAVQETQYF. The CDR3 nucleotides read TGTGCCAGCAGCTTAAGGCGGGGGGCAGTACAAGAGACCCAGTACTTC.

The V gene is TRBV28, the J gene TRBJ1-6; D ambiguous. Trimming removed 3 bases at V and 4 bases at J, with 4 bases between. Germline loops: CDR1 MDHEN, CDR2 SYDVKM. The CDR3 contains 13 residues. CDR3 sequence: CASSFEYNSPLHF. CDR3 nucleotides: TGTGCCAGCAGTTTTGAGTATAATTCACCCCTCCACTTT.

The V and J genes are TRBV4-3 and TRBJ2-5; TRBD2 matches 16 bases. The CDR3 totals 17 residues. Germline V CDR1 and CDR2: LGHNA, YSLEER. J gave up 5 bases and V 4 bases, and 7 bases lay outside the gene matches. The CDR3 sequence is CASSPGTSGGAGETQYF. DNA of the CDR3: TGCGCCAGCAGCCCCGGGACTAGCGGGGGGGCTGGTGAGACCCAGTACTTC.

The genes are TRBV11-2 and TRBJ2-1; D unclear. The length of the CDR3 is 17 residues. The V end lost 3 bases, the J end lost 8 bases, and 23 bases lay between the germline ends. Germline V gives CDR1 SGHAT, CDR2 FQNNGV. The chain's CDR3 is CASSLKTELVRFDEQFF. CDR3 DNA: TGTGCCAGCAGCTTGAAAACCGAGCTAGTACGGTTCGATGAGCAGTTCTTC.

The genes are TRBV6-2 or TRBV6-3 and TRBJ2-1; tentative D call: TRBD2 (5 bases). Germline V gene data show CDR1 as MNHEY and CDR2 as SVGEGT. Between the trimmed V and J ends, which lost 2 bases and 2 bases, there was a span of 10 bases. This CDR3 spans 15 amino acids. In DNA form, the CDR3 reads TGTGCCAGCAGTTACGACGGGAACCCCTACAATGAGCAGTTCTTC. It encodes CASSYDGNPYNEQFF.

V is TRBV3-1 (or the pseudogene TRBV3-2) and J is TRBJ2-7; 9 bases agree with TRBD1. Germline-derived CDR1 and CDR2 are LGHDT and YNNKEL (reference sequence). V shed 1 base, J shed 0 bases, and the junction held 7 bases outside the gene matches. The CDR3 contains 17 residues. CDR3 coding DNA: TGTGCCAGCAGCCAAGGGCAGGGGACAGGGAGCTCCTACGAGCAGTACTTC. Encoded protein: CASSQGQGTGSSYEQYF.

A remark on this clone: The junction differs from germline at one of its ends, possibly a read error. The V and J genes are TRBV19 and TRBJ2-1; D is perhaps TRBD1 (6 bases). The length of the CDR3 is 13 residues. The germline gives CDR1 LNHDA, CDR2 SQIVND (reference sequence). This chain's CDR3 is CASAGASSNEQFF. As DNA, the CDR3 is TGTGCCAGCGCAGGGGCCTCCTCCAATGAGCAGTTCTTC. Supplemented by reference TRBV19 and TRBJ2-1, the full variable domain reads DGGITQSPKYLFRKEGQNVTLSCEQNLNHDAMYWYRQDPGQGLRLIYYSQIVNDFQKGDIAEGYSVSREKKESFPLTVTSAQKNPTAFYLCASAGASSNEQFFGPGTRLTVL.

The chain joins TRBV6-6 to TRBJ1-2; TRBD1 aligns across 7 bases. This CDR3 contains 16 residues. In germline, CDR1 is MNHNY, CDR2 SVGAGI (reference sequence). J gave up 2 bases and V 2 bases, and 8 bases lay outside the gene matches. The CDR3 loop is CASSYPRQGVNYGYTF. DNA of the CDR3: TGTGCCAGCAGTTACCCCCGGCAGGGGGTGAACTATGGCTACACCTTC.

DNA for the CDR3: TGTGCCAGTAGTACATATAGCGGGGGCGAAAACATTCAGTACTTC. It yields the protein CASSTYSGGENIQYF. The V and J genes are TRBV19 and TRBJ2-4; TRBD2 matches 9 bases. V shed 4 bases, J shed 5 bases, and the junction held 6 bases outside the gene matches. Germline V gives CDR1 LNHDA, CDR2 SQIVND (reference sequence). The CDR3 length is 15 residues.

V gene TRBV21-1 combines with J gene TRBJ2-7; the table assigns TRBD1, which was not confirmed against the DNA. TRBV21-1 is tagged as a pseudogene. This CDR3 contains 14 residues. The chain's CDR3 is CASSSMDSTYEQYF. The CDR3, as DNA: TGTGCCAGCAGCTCTATGGACAGCACCTACGAGCAGTACTTC.

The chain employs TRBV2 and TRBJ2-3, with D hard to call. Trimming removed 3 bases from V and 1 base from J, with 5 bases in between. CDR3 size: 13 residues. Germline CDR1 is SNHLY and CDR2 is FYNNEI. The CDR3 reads CASSEIGTDTQYF. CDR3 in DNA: TGTGCCAGCAGTGAGATAGGCACAGATACGCAGTATTTT.

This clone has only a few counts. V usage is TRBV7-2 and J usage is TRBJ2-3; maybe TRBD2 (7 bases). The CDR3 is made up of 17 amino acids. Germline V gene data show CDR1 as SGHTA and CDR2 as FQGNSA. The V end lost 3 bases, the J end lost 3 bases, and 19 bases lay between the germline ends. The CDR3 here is CASSFLPVGGRTDTQYF. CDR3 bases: TGTGCCAGCAGCTTTTTGCCCGTGGGGGGGCGGACAGATACGCAGTATTTT.

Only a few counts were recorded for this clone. For the CDR3, the DNA is TGTGCCAGCAGCCAAGGGTCCGTGAACACTGAAGCTTTCTTT. Amino acid sequence: CASSQGSVNTEAFF. The chain joins TRBV4-2 to TRBJ1-1; no clear D. Between the trimmed V and J ends, which lost 1 base and 0 bases, there was a span of 6 bases. The germline V gene has CDR1 LGHNA and CDR2 YNFKEQ. This CDR3 is 14 amino acids long.

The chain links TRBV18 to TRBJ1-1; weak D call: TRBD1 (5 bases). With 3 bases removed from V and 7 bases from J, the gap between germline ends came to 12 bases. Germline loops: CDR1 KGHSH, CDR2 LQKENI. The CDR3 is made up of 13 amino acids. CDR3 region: CASSPNLGDEAFF. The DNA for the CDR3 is TGTGCCAGCTCACCCAATTTAGGGGATGAAGCTTTCTTT.

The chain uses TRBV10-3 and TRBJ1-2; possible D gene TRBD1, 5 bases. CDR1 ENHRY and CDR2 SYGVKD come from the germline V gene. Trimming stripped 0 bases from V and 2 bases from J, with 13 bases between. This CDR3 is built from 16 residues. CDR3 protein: CAISESQGAKNYGYTF. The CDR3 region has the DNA TGTGCCATCAGTGAGTCCCAGGGAGCCAAAAACTATGGCTACACCTTC.

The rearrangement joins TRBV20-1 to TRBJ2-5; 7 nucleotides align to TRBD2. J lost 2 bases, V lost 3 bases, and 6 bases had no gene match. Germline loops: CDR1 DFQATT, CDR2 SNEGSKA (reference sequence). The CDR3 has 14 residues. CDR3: CSASSGGFQETQYF. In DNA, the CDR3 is TGCAGTGCTAGTTCGGGGGGATTTCAAGAGACCCAGTACTTC.

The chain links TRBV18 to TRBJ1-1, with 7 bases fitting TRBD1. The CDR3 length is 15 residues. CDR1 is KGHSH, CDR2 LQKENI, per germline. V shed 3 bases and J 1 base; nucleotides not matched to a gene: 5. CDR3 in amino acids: CASSPQEGANTEAFF. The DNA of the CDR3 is TGTGCCAGCTCACCCCAAGAGGGGGCGAACACTGAAGCTTTCTTT.

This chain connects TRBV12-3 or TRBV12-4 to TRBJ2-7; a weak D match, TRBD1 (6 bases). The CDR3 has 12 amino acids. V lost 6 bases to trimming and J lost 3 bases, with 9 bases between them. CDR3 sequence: CASSMDSYEQYF. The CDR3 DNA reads TGTGCCAGCAGCATGGACAGCTACGAGCAGTACTTC.